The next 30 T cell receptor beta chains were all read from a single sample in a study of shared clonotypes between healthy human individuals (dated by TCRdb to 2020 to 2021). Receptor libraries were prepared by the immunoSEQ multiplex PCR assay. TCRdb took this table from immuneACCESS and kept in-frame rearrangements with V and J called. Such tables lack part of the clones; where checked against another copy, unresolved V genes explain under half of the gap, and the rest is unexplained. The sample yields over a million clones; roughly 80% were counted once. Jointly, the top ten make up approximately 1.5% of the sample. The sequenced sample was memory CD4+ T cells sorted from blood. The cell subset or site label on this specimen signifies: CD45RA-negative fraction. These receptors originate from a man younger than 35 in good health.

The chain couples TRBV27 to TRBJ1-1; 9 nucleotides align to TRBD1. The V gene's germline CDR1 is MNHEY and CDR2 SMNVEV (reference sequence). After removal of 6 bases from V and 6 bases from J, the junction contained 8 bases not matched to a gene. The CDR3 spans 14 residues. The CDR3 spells CASSPRRQGAEAFF. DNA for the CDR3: TGTGCCAGCAGCCCCCGCCGACAGGGGGCTGAAGCTTTCTTT.

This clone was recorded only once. This chain's CDR3 is CAIGWAQETQYF. DNA for the CDR3: TGTGCCATCGGATGGGCTCAAGAGACCCAGTACTTC. The chain couples TRBV10-3 to TRBJ2-5; D gene unclear. V gave up 8 bases and J gave up 2 bases, with 9 bases separating them. Per the germline V gene, CDR1 is ENHRY and CDR2 is SYGVKD. The CDR3 runs to 12 residues.

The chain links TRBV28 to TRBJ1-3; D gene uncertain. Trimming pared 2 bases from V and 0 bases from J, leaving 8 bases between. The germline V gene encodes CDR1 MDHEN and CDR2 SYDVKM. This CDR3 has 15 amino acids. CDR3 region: CASSLRQLSGNTIYF. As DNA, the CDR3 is TGTGCCAGCAGTTTACGGCAGCTCTCTGGAAACACCATATATTTT.

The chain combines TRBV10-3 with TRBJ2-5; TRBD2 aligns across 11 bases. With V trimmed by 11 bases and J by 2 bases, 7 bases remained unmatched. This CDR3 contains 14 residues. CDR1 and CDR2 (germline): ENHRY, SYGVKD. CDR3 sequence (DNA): TGTGCCGGGTCTGGGACTAGCGGACAAGAGACCCAGTACTTC. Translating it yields CAGSGTSGQETQYF.

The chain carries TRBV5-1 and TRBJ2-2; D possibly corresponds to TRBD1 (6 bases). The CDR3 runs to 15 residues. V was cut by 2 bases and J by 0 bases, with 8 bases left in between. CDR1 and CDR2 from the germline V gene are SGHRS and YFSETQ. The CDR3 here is CASSFGQPNTGELFF. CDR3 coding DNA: TGCGCCAGCAGCTTCGGACAGCCGAACACCGGGGAGCTGTTTTTT. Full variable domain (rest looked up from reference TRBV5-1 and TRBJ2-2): KAGVTQTPRYLIKTRGQQVTLSCSPISGHRSVSWYQQTPGQGLQFLFEYFSETQRNKGNFPGRFSGRQFSNSRSEMNVSTLELGDSALYLCASSFGQPNTGELFFGEGSRLTVL.

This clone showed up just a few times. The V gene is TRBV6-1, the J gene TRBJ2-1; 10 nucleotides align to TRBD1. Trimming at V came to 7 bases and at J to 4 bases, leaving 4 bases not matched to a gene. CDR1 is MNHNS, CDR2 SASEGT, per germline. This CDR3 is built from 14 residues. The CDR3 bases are TGTGCCAGCACTAGGGACAGGGGATACAATGAGCAGTTCTTC. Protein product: CASTRDRGYNEQFF.

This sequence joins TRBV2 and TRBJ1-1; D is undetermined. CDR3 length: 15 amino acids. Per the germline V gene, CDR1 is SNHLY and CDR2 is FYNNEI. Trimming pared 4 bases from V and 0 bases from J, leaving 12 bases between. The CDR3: CASSVEGGVNTEAFF. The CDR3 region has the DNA TGTGCCAGCAGTGTTGAGGGTGGGGTGAACACTGAAGCTTTCTTT.

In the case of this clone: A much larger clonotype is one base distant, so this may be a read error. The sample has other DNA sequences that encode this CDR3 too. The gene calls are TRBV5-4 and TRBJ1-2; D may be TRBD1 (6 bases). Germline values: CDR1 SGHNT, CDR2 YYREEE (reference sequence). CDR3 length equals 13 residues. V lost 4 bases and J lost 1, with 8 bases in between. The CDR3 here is CASSADSNYGYTF. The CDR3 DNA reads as TGTGCCAGCAGCGCGGACAGTAACTATGGCTACACCTTC.

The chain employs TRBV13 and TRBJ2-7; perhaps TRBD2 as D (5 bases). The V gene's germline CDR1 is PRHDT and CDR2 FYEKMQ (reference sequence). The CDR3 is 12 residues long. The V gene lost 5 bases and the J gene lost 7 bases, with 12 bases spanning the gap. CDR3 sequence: CASSARPGEQYF. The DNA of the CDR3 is TGTGCCAGCAGCGCTCGACCGGGAGAGCAGTACTTC.

The CDR3 region has the DNA TGTGCCAGCAGCGCGCCTGGGAGCGGGACCCAGTACTTC. It encodes CASSAPGSGTQYF. The genes are TRBV6-6 and TRBJ2-5; D may be TRBD2 (5 bases). Per germline, CDR1 MNHNY and CDR2 SVGAGI (reference sequence). Trimming removed 6 bases at V and 7 bases at J, with 15 bases between. The CDR3 runs to 13 residues.

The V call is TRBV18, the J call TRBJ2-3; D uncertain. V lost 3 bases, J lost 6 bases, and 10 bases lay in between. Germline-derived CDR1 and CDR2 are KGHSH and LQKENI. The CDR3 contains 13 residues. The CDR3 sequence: CASSPALGDTQYF. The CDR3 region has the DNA TGTGCCAGCTCACCGGCGCTCGGGGATACGCAGTATTTT.

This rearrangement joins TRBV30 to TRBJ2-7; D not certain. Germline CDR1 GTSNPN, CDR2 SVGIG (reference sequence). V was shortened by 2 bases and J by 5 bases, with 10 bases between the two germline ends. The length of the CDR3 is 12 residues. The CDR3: CAWSPRLDEQYF. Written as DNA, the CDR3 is TGTGCCTGGAGTCCACGGTTGGACGAGCAGTACTTC.

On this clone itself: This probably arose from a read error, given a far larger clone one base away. The CDR3: CASSLGMNTEAFF. CDR3 sequence (DNA): TGTGCCAGCAGCTTGGGCATGAACACTGAAGCTTTCTTT. This chain joins TRBV5-5 and TRBJ1-1, with no clear D. Trimming shortened V by 0 bases and J by 0 bases, and 3 bases separated the two germline ends. Germline values: CDR1 SGHKS, CDR2 YYEKEE (reference sequence). The CDR3 has 13 residues.

CDR3: CASSSTLSGEAFF. Written as DNA, the CDR3 is TGTGCCAGCAGTTCTACCCTTTCGGGTGAAGCTTTCTTT. This rearrangement joins TRBV6-5 to TRBJ1-1; no clear D. The ends were cut back, 4 bases at V and 7 bases at J, with 13 bases in the middle. The CDR3 loop spans 13 amino acids. Germline CDR1 reads MNHEY; CDR2 reads SVGAGI.

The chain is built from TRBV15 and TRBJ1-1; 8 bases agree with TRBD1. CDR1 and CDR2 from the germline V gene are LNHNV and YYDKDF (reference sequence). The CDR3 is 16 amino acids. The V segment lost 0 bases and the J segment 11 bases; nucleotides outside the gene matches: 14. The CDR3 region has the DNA TGTGCCACCAGCAGAGATTTAACCGACAGGGGTTTGGAGGCTTTCTTT. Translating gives CATSRDLTDRGLEAFF.

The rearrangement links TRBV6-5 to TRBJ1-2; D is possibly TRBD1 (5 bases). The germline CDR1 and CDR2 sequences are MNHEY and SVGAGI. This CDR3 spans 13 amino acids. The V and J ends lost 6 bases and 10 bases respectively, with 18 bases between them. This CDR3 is CASRSPGPSFYTF. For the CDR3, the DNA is TGTGCCAGCAGAAGCCCGGGACCTTCTTTCTACACCTTC.

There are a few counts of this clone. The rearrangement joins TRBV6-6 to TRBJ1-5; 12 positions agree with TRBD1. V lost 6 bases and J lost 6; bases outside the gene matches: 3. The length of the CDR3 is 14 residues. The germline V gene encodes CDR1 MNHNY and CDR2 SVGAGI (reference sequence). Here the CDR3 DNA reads TGTGCCAGCAGGGGACAGGGGGCGGGTCAGCCCCAGCATTTT. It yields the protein CASRGQGAGQPQHF.

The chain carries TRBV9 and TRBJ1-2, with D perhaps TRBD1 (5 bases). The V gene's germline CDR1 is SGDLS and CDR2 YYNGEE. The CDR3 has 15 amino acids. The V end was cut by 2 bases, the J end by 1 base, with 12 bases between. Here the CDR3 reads CASSVRDVGNYGYTF. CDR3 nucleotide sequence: TGTGCCAGCAGCGTCCGGGACGTAGGTAACTATGGCTACACCTTC.

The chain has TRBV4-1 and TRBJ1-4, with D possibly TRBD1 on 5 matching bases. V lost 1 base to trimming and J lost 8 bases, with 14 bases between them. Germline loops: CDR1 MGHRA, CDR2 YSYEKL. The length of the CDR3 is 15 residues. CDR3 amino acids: CASSQVEGAGEKLFF. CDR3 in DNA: TGCGCCAGCAGCCAAGTTGAAGGGGCCGGGGAAAAACTGTTTTTT.

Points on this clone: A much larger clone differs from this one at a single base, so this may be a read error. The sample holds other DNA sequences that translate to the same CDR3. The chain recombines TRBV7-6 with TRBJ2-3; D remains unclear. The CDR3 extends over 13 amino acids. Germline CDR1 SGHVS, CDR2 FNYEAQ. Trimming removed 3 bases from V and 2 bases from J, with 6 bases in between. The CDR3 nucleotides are TGTGCCAGCAGCTTCCAGGCCACAGATACGCAGTATTTT. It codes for CASSFQATDTQYF. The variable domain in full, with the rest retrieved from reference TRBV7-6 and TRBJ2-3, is GAGVSQSPRYKVTKRGQDVALRCDPISGHVSLYWYRQALGQGPEFLTYFNYEAQQDKSGLPNDRFSAERPEGSISTLTIQRTEQRDSAMYRCASSFQATDTQYFGPGTRLTVL.

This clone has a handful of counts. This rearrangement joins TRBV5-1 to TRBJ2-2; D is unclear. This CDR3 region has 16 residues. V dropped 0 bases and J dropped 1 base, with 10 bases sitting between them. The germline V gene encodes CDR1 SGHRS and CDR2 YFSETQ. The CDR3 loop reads CASSLVQLMNTGELFF. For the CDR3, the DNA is TGCGCCAGCAGCTTGGTACAACTTATGAACACCGGGGAGCTGTTTTTT.

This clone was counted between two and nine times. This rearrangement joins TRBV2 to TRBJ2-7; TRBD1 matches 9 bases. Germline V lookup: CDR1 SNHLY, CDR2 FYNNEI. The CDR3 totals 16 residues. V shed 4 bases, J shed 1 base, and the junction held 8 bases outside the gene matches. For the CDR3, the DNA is TGTGCCAGCAGTGCCGCTTGGGACAGGGTATCCTACGAGCAGTACTTC. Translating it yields CASSAAWDRVSYEQYF.

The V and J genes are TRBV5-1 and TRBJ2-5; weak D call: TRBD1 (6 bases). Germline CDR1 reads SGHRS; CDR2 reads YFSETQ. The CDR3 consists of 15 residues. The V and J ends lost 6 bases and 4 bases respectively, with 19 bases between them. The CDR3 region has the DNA TGCGCCAGCAAACTCGTCGGGGCAGGGGCAGAGACCCAGTACTTC. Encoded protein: CASKLVGAGAETQYF.

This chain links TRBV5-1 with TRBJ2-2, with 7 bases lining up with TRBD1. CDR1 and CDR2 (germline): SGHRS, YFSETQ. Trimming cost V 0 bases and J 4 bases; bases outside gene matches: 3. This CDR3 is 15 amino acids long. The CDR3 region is CASSLGQGATGELFF. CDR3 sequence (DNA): TGCGCCAGCAGCTTGGGACAGGGAGCCACCGGGGAGCTGTTTTTT. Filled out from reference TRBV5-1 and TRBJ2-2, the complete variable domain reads KAGVTQTPRYLIKTRGQQVTLSCSPISGHRSVSWYQQTPGQGLQFLFEYFSETQRNKGNFPGRFSGRQFSNSRSEMNVSTLELGDSALYLCASSLGQGATGELFFGEGSRLTVL.

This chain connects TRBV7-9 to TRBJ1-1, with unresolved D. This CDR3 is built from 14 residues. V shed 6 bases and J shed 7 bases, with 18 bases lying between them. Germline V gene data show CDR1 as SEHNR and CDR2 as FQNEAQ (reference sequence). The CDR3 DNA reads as TGTGCCAGCAGACTCTCCGGGCCCCCGGGTGAAGCTTTCTTT. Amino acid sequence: CASRLSGPPGEAFF.

The CDR3 loop is CASSGQGSGANVLTF. DNA for the CDR3: TGTGCCAGCAGCGGACAGGGGTCTGGGGCCAACGTCCTGACTTTC. The rearrangement joins TRBV2 to TRBJ2-6; 9 bases fit TRBD1. The CDR3 totals 15 residues. In germline, CDR1 is SNHLY, CDR2 FYNNEI. Losses at the gene ends were 6 bases for V and 1 base for J; bases not matched to a gene: 1.

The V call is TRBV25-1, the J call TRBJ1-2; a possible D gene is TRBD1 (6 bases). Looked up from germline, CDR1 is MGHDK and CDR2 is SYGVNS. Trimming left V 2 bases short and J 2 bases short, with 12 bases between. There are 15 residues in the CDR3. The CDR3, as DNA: TGTGCCAGCAGTGAAGCGACAGGAAACAACTATGGCTACACCTTC. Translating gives CASSEATGNNYGYTF.

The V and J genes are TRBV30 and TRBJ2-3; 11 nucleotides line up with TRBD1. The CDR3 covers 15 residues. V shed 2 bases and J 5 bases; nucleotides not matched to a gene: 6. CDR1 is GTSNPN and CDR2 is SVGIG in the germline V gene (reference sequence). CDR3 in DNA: TGTGCCTGGAGTATAGGACAGGGGGCCGGAGATACGCAGTATTTT. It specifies CAWSIGQGAGDTQYF.

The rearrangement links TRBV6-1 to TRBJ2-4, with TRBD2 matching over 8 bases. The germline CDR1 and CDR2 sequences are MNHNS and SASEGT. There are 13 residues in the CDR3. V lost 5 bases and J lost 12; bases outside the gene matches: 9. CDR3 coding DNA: TGTGCCAGCAGTTCGAATTTCGGGAGGGCTCAGTACTTC. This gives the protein CASSSNFGRAQYF.

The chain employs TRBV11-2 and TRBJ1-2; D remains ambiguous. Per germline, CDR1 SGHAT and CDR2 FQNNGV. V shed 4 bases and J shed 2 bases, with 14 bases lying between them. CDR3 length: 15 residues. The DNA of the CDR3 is TGTGCCAGCAGCTCCCTCGCAGGACGGAACTATGGCTACACCTTC. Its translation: CASSSLAGRNYGYTF.